What follows are 18 T cell receptor beta chains derived from one specimen sequenced in a study of T cells in Graves' hyperthyroidism and ophthalmopathy. There were TCR beta CDR3 regions amplified from RNA transcripts. A first-round RT-PCR of the TCR CDR3 used the HTBI primer set. MiXCR was run by TCRdb on the multiplex PCR reads, yielding one entry per CDR3 protein. The table lists almost 500,000 distinct CDR3 sequences, around a fifth of them singletons. Specimen: blood. The receptor set was obtained from a woman in her 70s with Graves' ophthalmopathy.

The gene calls are TRBV6-1 and TRBJ1-2; 12 positions agree with TRBD1. This CDR3 has 16 residues. Germline-derived CDR1 and CDR2 are MNHNS and SASEGT. With V trimmed by 6 bases and J by 8 bases, 13 bases remained unmatched. The CDR3 loop reads CASSDIPGQGAEGYTF. CDR3 coding DNA: TGTGCCAGCAGCGATATCCCGGGACAGGGGGCAGAAGGCTACACCTTC.

This clonotype was recorded many times. Its ends do not fully match the called genes, so a read error is possible. The genes are TRBV20-1 and TRBJ2-3, with 8 bases that match TRBD1. The CDR3 spans 11 residues. Per the germline V gene, CDR1 is DFQATT and CDR2 is SNEGSKA (reference sequence). In nucleotides, the CDR3 is TGTAGGACAGGGAGCACAGATACGCAGTATTTT. Translation gives CRTGSTDTQYF.

This clonotype was detected only a few times. V and J are TRBV7-9 and TRBJ2-2; TRBD2 might be the D (5 bases). The CDR3 sequence is 14 residues long. Looked up from germline, CDR1 is SEHNR and CDR2 is FQNEAQ (reference sequence). Trimming left V 10 bases short and J 5 bases short, with 17 bases between. CDR3 nucleotide sequence: TGTGCCAACCGTTGGGAGAGCGTTACCGGGGAGCTGTTTTTT. Protein sequence: CANRWESVTGELFF.

The gene calls are TRBV12-5 and TRBJ2-3, with a weak D call TRBD1 (5 bases). Germline V gene sequence: CDR1 LGHNT, CDR2 FRNRAP. The CDR3 is 19 residues long. The ends were cut back, 0 bases at V and 0 bases at J, with 19 bases in the middle. CDR3 sequence: CASGLVRKDKTDSTDTQYF. In nucleotides, the CDR3 is TGTGCTAGTGGTTTGGTCCGAAAGGACAAAACTGACAGCACAGATACGCAGTATTTT.

This clonotype has a handful of counts. The chain employs TRBV12-3 or TRBV12-4 and TRBJ2-1; 8 nucleotides line up with TRBD2. J was trimmed by 6 bases and V by 6 bases; bases with no gene match: 10. The length of the CDR3 is 15 residues. CDR3: CASSNYPGGSNEQFF. The CDR3, as DNA: TGTGCCAGCAGCAACTACCCGGGGGGGAGCAATGAGCAGTTCTTC.

The rearrangement uses TRBV6-1 and TRBJ1-5, with no clear D. V was clipped by 7 bases and J by 0 bases, with 4 bases between them. There are 12 residues in the CDR3. Germline loops: CDR1 MNHNS, CDR2 SASEGT. CDR3 coding DNA: TGTGCCAGCACCAGTAGCAATCAGCCCCAGCATTTT. Translating it yields CASTSSNQPQHF.

This chain links TRBV7-3 with TRBJ1-6, with a tentative D call TRBD1 (6 bases). Deletions cut 3 bases from V and 0 bases from J, with 6 bases between. Germline lookup yields CDR1 SGHTA and CDR2 FQGTGA. The CDR3 has 15 amino acids. The CDR3 protein is CASSLDSSYNSPLHF. The CDR3 nucleotides read TGTGCCAGCAGCTTGGACAGCTCCTATAATTCACCCCTCCACTTT.

V gene TRBV10-3 combines with J gene TRBJ2-7; 12 nucleotides align to TRBD2. The CDR3 sequence is 16 residues long. After removal of 5 bases from V and 2 bases from J, the junction contained 7 bases not matched to a gene. The germline V gene has CDR1 ENHRY and CDR2 SYGVKD. This chain's CDR3 is CAISSGTSGQTYEQYF. The CDR3 DNA follows: TGTGCCATCAGTTCCGGGACTAGCGGGCAGACCTACGAGCAGTACTTC.

The rearrangement links TRBV5-6 to TRBJ1-2, with unresolved D. CDR3 length: 15 amino acids. The germline CDR1 and CDR2 sequences are SGHDT and YYEEEE. V was trimmed by 6 bases and J by 2 bases, leaving 17 bases between them. Written as DNA, the CDR3 is TGTGCCAGCATCGAAGGGCCAGGTTCGAACTATGGCTACACCTTC. Translation gives CASIEGPGSNYGYTF.

The chain is built from TRBV6-5 and TRBJ2-3; the match to TRBD2 covers 14 bases. The CDR3 consists of 15 residues. CDR1 is MNHEY, CDR2 SVGAGI, per germline. Losses at the gene ends were 2 bases for V and 5 bases for J; bases not matched to a gene: 0. CDR3 DNA sequence: TGTGCCAGCAGTTACGGACTAGCGGGAGGAGATACGCAGTATTTT. Translation gives CASSYGLAGGDTQYF.

This clonotype was observed many times. This chain joins TRBV28 and TRBJ2-7; 7 bases align to TRBD1. The CDR3 has 14 residues. The V and J ends lost 6 bases and 4 bases, in that order; junction bases with no gene match: 9. Germline loops: CDR1 MDHEN, CDR2 SYDVKM. DNA of the CDR3: TGTGCCAGCAGATCGGGACAGAAAAGGTACGAGCAGTACTTC. Its translation: CASRSGQKRYEQYF. The full variable domain, its missing parts supplied by reference TRBV28 and TRBJ2-7, is DVKVTQSSRYLVKRTGEKVFLECVQDMDHENMFWYRQDPGLGLRLIYFSYDVKMKEKGDIPEGYSVSREKKERFSLILESASTNQTSMYLCASRSGQKRYEQYFGPGTRLTVT.

This clonotype was counted between two and nine times. CDR3: CASSQAAGVVGYTF. The CDR3 bases are TGTGCCAGCAGCCAAGCGGCAGGGGTAGTCGGCTACACCTTC. This chain connects TRBV3-1 to TRBJ1-2; tentative D call: TRBD1 (6 bases). The ends were cut back, 1 base at V and 8 bases at J, with 14 bases in the middle. This CDR3 contains 14 residues. The V gene's germline CDR1 is LGHDT and CDR2 YNNKEL (reference sequence).

In its sample, this clonotype was seen a few times. The rearrangement joins TRBV12-3 or TRBV12-4 to TRBJ2-7; D call uncertain. V dropped 8 bases and J dropped 6 bases, with 17 bases sitting between them. This CDR3 contains 13 residues. The chain's CDR3 is CASGLLGASEQYF. The CDR3 DNA is TGTGCCAGCGGGCTATTAGGTGCGTCCGAGCAGTACTTC.

Many counts were recorded for this clonotype. V gene TRBV7-2 combines with J gene TRBJ2-3; 15 positions match TRBD2. The CDR3 spans 17 residues. Germline V CDR1 and CDR2: SGHTA, FQGNSA. V dropped 1 base and J dropped 6; count of bases not matched to a gene: 5. In DNA form, the CDR3 reads TGTGCCAGCAGCTTAGTAGAGGGACTAGCGGGAGGCGATACGCAGTATTTT. Its protein is CASSLVEGLAGGDTQYF.

This clonotype turned up a few times. The rearrangement joins TRBV2 to TRBJ1-1; D is possibly TRBD1 (6 bases). V was cut by 4 bases and J by 11 bases, with 23 bases left in between. This CDR3 has 15 residues. Per germline, CDR1 SNHLY and CDR2 FYNNEI. The CDR3 sequence: CASSGGATRLEDAFF. CDR3 in DNA: TGTGCCAGCAGTGGGGGGGCGACTCGCCTGGAGGATGCTTTCTTT.

The J gene is TRBJ1-6, the V gene TRBV6-5; D remains unclear. Germline V gives CDR1 MNHEY, CDR2 SVGAGI. The CDR3 length is 14 residues. The V and J ends lost 3 bases and 6 bases respectively, with 9 bases between them. CDR3 in amino acids: CASSYNDGNSPLHF. CDR3 sequence (DNA): TGTGCCAGCAGTTATAACGACGGTAATTCACCCCTCCACTTT.

The gene calls are TRBV25-1 and TRBJ1-4; a possible D gene is TRBD1 (5 bases). The CDR3 is made up of 18 amino acids. The germline V gene has CDR1 MGHDK and CDR2 SYGVNS. V lost 3 bases and J 13 bases, leaving 30 bases between the germline ends. The CDR3 sequence: CASSEGVLRQGLPETLFF. For the CDR3, the DNA is TGTGCCAGCAGTGAGGGGGTACTGAGACAAGGGTTACCTGAGACACTGTTTTTT.

The chain employs TRBV5-1 and TRBJ2-7; D may match TRBD1 or TRBD2 (5 bases each). This CDR3 has 14 residues. The V end lost 0 bases, the J end lost 2 bases, and 9 bases lay between the germline ends. Germline V lookup: CDR1 SGHRS, CDR2 YFSETQ. The CDR3 DNA sequence: TGCGCCAGCAGCTTGGTGGGGACGCCCTACGAGCAGTACTTC. Translated, it gives CASSLVGTPYEQYF. The full variable domain, rest sourced from reference TRBV5-1 and TRBJ2-7, is KAGVTQTPRYLIKTRGQQVTLSCSPISGHRSVSWYQQTPGQGLQFLFEYFSETQRNKGNFPGRFSGRQFSNSRSEMNVSTLELGDSALYLCASSLVGTPYEQYFGPGTRLTVT.